These 8 T cell receptor beta chains share one sample of origin, sequenced in a study of T cells after yellow fever vaccination. Each CDR3 protein is one row after TCRdb ran MiXCR on the 5' RACE reads. The sample yields roughly 330,000 distinct CDR3 sequences, under 5% seen once. The specimen comprised PBMCs, sampled 5 days after the yellow fever booster vaccination. The source of these receptors is a man between 18 and 35 years old who received the YFV17D yellow fever vaccine.

This clonotype was observed many times. The J gene is TRBJ2-2, the V gene TRBV9, with 11 bases aligning to TRBD2. Germline CDR1 is SGDLS and CDR2 is YYNGEE. The CDR3 is 17 amino acids. J gave up 5 bases and V 4 bases, and 10 bases lay outside the gene matches. The CDR3 bases are TGTGCCAGCAGCCCCAGGACTAGCGGGTTAGGTACCGGGGAGCTGTTTTTT. Translation gives CASSPRTSGLGTGELFF.

The chain has TRBV6-5 and TRBJ1-5; no clear D gene. Trimming pared 4 bases from V and 1 base from J, leaving 8 bases between. Germline V lookup: CDR1 MNHEY, CDR2 SVGAGI. This CDR3 contains 14 residues. The CDR3 loop is CASSSLSSNQPQHF. As DNA, the CDR3 is TGTGCCAGCAGTTCCCTATCCAGCAATCAGCCCCAGCATTTT.

The genes are TRBV6-5 and TRBJ1-6; tentatively, D is TRBD1 (5 bases). This CDR3 is 15 amino acids long. V lost 1 base, J lost 6 bases, and 10 bases lay in between. From germline, CDR1 is MNHEY and CDR2 SVGAGI. For the CDR3, the DNA is TGTGCCAGCAGTTACTTAGGGGTTTCTAATTCACCCCTCCACTTT. This encodes CASSYLGVSNSPLHF.

This clonotype occurred many times. V is TRBV27 and J is TRBJ1-1; 7 nucleotides align to TRBD1. V was pared by 9 bases and J by 4 bases, with 8 bases of the junction left unmatched. Germline loops: CDR1 MNHEY, CDR2 SMNVEV (reference sequence). The CDR3 spans 13 residues. CDR3 protein: CASYTGASTEAFF. CDR3 DNA: TGTGCCAGTTATACAGGGGCAAGCACTGAAGCTTTCTTT.

This chain connects TRBV7-2 to TRBJ1-1; 7 bases line up with TRBD1. This CDR3 region has 12 residues. Trimming removed 1 base from V and 12 bases from J; junction bases left unmatched: 5. Germline loops: CDR1 SGHTA, CDR2 FQGNSA. The CDR3 is CASSLGRQGSFF. CDR3 coding DNA: TGTGCCAGCAGCTTAGGCAGACAGGGATCTTTCTTT.

V is TRBV5-1 and J is TRBJ1-1, with TRBD1 as a possible D gene (5 bases). Per the germline V gene, CDR1 is SGHRS and CDR2 is YFSETQ. CDR3 length: 16 residues. V lost 0 bases and J lost 5, with 17 bases in between. CDR3 sequence: CASSLAEGRGGTEAFF. The CDR3 DNA reads as TGCGCCAGCAGCTTGGCGGAAGGGAGGGGCGGTACTGAAGCTTTCTTT.

The chain employs TRBV7-2 and TRBJ2-3, with 8 nucleotides matching TRBD2. Unmatched junction bases numbered 7, after V lost 5 bases and J lost 3 bases. Germline-derived CDR1 and CDR2 are SGHTA and FQGNSA. The CDR3 runs to 15 residues. Here the CDR3 reads CASSPRGLGTDTQYF. The CDR3 nucleotides are TGTGCCAGCAGCCCTCGGGGACTAGGGACAGATACGCAGTATTTT.

This clonotype has only a few counts. This chain uses TRBV29-1 with TRBJ1-2; D possibly corresponds to TRBD1 (5 bases). The CDR3 runs 14 residues. V was shortened by 6 bases and J by 1 base, with 15 bases between the two germline ends. The V gene's germline CDR1 is SQVTM and CDR2 ANQGSEA. The CDR3 spells CSVDPGGDNYGYTF. DNA of the CDR3: TGCAGCGTCGACCCTGGGGGGGATAACTATGGCTACACCTTC.